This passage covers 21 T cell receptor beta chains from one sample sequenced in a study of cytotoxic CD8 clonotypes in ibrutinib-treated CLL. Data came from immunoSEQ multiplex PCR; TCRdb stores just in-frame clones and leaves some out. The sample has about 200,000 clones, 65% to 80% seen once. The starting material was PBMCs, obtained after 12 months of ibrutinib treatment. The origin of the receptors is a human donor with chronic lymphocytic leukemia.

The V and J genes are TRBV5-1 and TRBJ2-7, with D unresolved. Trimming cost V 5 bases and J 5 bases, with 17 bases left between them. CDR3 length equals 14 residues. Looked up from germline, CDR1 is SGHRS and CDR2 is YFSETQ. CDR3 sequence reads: CASSSVDLVHEQYF. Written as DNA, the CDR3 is TGCGCCAGCAGTTCCGTGGACCTCGTCCACGAGCAGTACTTC.

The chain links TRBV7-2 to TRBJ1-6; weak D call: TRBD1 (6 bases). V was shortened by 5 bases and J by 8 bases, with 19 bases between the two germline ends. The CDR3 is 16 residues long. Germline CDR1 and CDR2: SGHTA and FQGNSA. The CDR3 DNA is TGTGCCAGCAGCACGACTTCCCAGGGGCTCCATTCACCCCTCCACTTT. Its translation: CASSTTSQGLHSPLHF.

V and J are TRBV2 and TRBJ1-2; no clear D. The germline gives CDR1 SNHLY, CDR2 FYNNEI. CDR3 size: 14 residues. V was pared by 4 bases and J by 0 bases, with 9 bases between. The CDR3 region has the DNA TGTGCCAGCAGTGTGGCCAGAACTAACTATGGCTACACCTTC. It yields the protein CASSVARTNYGYTF. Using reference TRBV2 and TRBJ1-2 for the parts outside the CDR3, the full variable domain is EPEVTQTPSHQVTQMGQEVILRCVPISNHLYFYWYRQILGQKVEFLVSFYNNEISEKSEIFDDQFSVERPDGSNFTLKIRSTKLEDSAMYFCASSVARTNYGYTFGSGTRLTVV.

CDR3 sequence reads: CASRLLTGSGDTQYF. The CDR3 region has the DNA TGTGCCAGCAGGCTACTTACAGGGTCAGGAGATACGCAGTATTTT. V gene TRBV2 combines with J gene TRBJ2-3; D perhaps matches TRBD1 (6 bases). Germline CDR1 is SNHLY and CDR2 is FYNNEI. This CDR3 spans 15 amino acids. The V end was cut by 6 bases, the J end by 5 bases, with 18 bases between.

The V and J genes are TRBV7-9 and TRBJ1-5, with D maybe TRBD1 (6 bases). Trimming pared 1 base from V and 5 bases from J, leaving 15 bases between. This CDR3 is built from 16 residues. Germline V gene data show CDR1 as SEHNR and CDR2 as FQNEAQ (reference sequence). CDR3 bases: TGTGCCAGCAGCTTAGATATCGGGGGCGTGGATCAGCCCCAGCATTTT. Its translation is CASSLDIGGVDQPQHF.

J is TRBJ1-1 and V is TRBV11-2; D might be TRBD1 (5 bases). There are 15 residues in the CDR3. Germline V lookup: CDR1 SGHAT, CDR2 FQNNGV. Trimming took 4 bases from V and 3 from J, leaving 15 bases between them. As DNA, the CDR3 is TGTGCCAGCAGCTCCTTACGTGAGGGGTACACTGAAGCTTTCTTT. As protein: CASSSLREGYTEAFF.

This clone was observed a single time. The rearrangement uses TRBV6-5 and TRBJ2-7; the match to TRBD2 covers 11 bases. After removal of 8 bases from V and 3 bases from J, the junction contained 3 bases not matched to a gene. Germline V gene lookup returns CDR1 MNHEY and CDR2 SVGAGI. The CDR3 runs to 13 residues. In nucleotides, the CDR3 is TGTGCCAGCTCTAGCGGGGGGAGCTACGAGCAGTACTTC. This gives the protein CASSSGGSYEQYF.

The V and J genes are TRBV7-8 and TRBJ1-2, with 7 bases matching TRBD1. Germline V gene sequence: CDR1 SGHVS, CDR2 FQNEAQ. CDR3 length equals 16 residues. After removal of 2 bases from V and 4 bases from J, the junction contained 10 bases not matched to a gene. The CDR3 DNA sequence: TGTGCCAGCAGCTTAACACCAGGGGGGCTAGGCTATGGCTACACCTTC. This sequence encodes CASSLTPGGLGYGYTF.

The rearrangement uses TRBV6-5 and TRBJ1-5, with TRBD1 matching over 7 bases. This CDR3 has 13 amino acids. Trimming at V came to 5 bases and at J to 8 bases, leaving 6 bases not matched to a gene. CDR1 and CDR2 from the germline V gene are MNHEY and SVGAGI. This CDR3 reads CASSAIRGEPQHF. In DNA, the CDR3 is TGTGCCAGCAGTGCCATCAGGGGGGAGCCCCAGCATTTT.

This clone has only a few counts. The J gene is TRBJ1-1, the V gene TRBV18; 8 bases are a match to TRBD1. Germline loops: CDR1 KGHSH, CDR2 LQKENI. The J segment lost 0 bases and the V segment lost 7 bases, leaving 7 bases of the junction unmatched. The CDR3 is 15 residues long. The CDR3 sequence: CASLPSRGLNTEAFF. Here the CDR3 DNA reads TGTGCCAGCTTACCGTCCAGGGGGCTGAACACTGAAGCTTTCTTT.

CDR3 in DNA: TGCAGCGCCCGGGACAGGGGGCGGGGAAACACCTTC. It codes for CSARDRGRGNTF. This chain uses TRBV29-1 with TRBJ1-2, with 12 positions matching TRBD1. CDR3 length: 12 amino acids. The germline gives CDR1 SQVTM, CDR2 ANQGSEA. With 7 bases clipped from V and 12 bases from J, the junction kept 9 bases outside the gene matches.

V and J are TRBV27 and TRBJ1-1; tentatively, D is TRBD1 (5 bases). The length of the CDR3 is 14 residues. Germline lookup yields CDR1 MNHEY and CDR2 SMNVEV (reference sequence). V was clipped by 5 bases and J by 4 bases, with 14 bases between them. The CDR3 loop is CASSPGTPGTEAFF. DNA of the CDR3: TGTGCCAGCAGTCCCGGGACCCCCGGCACTGAAGCTTTCTTT.

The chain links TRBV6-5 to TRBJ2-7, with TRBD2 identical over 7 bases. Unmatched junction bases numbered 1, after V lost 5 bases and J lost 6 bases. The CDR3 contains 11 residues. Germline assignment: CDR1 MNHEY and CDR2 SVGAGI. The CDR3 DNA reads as TGTGCCAGCAGTGCGGGGGTCGAGCAGTACTTC. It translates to CASSAGVEQYF.

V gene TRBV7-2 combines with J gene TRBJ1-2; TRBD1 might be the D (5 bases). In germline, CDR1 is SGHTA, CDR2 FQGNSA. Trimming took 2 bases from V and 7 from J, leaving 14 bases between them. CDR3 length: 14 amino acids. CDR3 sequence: CASSLTGANTGYTF. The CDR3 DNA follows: TGTGCCAGCAGCTTAACAGGCGCCAACACTGGCTACACCTTC.

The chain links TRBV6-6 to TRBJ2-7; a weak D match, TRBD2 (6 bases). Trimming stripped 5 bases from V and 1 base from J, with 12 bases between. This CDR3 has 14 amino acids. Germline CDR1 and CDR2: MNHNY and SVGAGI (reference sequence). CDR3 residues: CASSTGTSSYEQYF. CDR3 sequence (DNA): TGTGCCAGCAGTACCGGGACTTCTTCCTACGAGCAGTACTTC.

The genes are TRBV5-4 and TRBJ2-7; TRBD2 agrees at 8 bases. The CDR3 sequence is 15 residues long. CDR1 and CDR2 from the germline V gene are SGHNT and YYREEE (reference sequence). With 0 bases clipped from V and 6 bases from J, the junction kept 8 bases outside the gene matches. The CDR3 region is CASSLAAGGVSEQYF. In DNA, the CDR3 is TGTGCCAGCAGCTTGGCCGCGGGAGGAGTCAGCGAGCAGTACTTC.

The CDR3 region is CSVGTGLNTEAFF. The CDR3 DNA sequence: TGCAGCGTTGGAACAGGATTGAACACTGAAGCTTTCTTT. This chain links TRBV29-1 with TRBJ1-1; a weak D match, TRBD1 (5 bases). CDR3 size: 13 residues. The germline V and J ends were trimmed by 4 bases and 0 bases, with 9 bases remaining between them. Germline V gene sequence: CDR1 SQVTM, CDR2 ANQGSEA.

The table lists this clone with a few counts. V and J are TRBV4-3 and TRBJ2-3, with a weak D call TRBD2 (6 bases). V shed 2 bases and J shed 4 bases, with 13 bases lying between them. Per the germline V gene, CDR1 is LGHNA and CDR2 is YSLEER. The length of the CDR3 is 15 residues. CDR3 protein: CASSQLPGAADTQYF. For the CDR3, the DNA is TGCGCCAGCAGCCAACTCCCGGGAGCAGCAGATACGCAGTATTTT.

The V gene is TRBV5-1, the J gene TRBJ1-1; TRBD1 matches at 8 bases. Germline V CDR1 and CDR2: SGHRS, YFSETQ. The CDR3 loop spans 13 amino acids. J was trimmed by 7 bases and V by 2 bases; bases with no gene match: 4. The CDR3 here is CASSLAGGVEAFF. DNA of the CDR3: TGCGCCAGCAGCTTAGCAGGGGGCGTTGAAGCTTTCTTT.

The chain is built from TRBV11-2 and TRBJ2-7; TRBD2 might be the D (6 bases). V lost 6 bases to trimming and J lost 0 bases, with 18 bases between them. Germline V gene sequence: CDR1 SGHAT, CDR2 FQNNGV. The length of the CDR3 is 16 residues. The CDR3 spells CASSYTGTAGSYEQYF. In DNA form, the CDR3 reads TGTGCCAGCAGTTACACCGGGACTGCTGGCTCCTACGAGCAGTACTTC.

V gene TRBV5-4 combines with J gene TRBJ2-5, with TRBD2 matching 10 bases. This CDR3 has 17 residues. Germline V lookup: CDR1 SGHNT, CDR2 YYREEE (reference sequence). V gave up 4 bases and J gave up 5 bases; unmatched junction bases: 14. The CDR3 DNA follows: TGTGCCAGCAGCGCCCGAGCTAGCGGGAGTCGAGGGGAGACCCAGTACTTC. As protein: CASSARASGSRGETQYF.